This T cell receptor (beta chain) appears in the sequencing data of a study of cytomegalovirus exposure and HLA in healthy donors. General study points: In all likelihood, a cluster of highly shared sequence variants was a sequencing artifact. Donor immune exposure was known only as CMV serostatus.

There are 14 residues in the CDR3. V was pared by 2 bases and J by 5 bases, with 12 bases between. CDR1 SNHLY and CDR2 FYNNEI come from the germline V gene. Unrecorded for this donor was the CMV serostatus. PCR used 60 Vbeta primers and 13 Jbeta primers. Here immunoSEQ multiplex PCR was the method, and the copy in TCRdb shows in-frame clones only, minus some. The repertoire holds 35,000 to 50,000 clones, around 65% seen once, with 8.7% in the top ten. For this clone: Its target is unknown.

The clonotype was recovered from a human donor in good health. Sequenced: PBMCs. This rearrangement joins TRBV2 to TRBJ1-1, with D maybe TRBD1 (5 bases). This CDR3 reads CASSERGGVTEAFF. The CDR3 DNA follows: TGTGCCAGCAGTGAACGGGGGGGTGTGACTGAAGCTTTCTTT. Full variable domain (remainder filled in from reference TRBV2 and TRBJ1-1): EPEVTQTPSHQVTQMGQEVILRCVPISNHLYFYWYRQILGQKVEFLVSFYNNEISEKSEIFDDQFSVERPDGSNFTLKIRSTKLEDSAMYFCASSERGGVTEAFFGQGTRLTVV.